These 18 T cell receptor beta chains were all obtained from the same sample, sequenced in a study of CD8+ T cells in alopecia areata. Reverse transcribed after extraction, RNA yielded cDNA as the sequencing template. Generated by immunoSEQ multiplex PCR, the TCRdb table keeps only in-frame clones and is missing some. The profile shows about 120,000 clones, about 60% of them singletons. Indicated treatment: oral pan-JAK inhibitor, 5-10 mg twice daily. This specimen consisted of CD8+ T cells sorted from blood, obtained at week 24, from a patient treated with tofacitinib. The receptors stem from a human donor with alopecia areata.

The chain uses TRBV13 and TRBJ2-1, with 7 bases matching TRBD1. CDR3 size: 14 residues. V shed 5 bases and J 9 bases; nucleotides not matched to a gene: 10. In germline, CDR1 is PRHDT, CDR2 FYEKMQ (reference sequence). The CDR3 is CASSPPRQGTEQFF. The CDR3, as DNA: TGTGCCAGCAGCCCCCCCCGACAGGGCACTGAGCAGTTCTTC.

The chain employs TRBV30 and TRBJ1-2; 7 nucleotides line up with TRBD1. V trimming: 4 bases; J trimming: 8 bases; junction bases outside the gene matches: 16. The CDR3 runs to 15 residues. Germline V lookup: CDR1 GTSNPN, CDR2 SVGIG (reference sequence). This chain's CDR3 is CAWTPETGSLGGYTF. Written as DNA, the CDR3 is TGTGCCTGGACCCCAGAGACAGGGAGTCTGGGAGGCTACACCTTC.

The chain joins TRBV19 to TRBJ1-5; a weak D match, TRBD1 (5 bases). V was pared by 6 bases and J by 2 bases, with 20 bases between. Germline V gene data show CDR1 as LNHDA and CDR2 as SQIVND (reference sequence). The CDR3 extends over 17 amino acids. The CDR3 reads CASSLSRGIFGNQPQHF. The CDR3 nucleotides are TGTGCCAGTAGCCTAAGCCGGGGCATTTTCGGCAATCAGCCCCAGCATTTT.

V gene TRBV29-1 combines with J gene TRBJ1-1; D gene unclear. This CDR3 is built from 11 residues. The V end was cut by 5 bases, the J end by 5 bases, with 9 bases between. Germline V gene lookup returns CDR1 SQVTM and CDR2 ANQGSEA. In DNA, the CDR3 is TGCAGCGTTCCCTTGGGAACTGAAGCTTTCTTT. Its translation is CSVPLGTEAFF.

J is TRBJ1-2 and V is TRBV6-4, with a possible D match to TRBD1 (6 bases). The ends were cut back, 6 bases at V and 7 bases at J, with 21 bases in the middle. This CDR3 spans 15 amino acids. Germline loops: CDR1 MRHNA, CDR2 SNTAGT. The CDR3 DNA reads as TGTGCCAGCAGCCAGGACAGTCTCGTGGGGGGTGGCTACACCTTC. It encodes CASSQDSLVGGGYTF.

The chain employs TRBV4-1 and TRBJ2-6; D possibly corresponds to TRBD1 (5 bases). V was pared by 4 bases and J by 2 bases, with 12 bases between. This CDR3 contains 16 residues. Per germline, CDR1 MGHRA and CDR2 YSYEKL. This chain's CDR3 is CASSPSAGPGANVLTF. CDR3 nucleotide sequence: TGCGCCAGCAGCCCTTCGGCAGGGCCTGGGGCCAACGTCCTGACTTTC.

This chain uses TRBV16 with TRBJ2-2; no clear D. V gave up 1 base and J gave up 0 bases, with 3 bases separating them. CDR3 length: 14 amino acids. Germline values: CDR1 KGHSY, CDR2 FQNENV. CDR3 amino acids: CASSQWANTGELFF. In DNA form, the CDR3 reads TGTGCCAGCAGCCAATGGGCGAACACCGGGGAGCTGTTTTTT.

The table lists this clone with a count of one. CDR3 protein: CASSLIAGGVLELFF. For the CDR3, the DNA is TGTGCCAGCAGTTTAATCGCAGGGGGGGTGCTGGAGCTGTTTTTT. The chain has TRBV27 and TRBJ2-2; D tentatively fits TRBD1 or TRBD2 (7 bases each). The V end was cut by 2 bases, the J end by 10 bases, with 17 bases between. The CDR3 covers 15 residues. The germline gives CDR1 MNHEY, CDR2 SMNVEV (reference sequence).

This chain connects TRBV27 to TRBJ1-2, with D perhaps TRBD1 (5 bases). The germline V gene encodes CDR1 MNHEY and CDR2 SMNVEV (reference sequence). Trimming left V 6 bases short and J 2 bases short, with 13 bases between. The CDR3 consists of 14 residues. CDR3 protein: CASSPVEGNYGYTF. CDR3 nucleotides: TGTGCCAGCAGCCCCGTGGAGGGGAACTATGGCTACACCTTC.

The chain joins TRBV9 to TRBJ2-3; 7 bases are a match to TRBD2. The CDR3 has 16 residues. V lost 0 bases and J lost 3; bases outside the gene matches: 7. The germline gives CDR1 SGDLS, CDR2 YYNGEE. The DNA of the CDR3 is TGTGCCAGCAGCGTAGTGGCGGGGGACGAGACAGATACGCAGTATTTT. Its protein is CASSVVAGDETDTQYF. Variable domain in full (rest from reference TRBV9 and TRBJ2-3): DSGVTQTPKHLITATGQRVTLRCSPRSGDLSVYWYQQSLDQGLQFLIQYYNGEERAKGNILERFSAQQFPDLHSELNLSSLELGDSALYFCASSVVAGDETDTQYFGPGTRLTVL.

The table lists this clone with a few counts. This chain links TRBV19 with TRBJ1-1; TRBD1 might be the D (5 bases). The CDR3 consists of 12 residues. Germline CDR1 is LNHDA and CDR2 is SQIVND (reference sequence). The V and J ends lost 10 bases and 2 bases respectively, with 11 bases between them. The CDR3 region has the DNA TGTGCCACAGGGACGGCCAACACTGAAGCTTTCTTT. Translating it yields CATGTANTEAFF.

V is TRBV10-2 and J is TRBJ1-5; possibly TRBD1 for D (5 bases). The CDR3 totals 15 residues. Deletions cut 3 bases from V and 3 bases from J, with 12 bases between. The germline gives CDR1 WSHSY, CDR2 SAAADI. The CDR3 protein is CASSEGREDNQPQHF. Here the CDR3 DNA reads TGCGCCAGCAGTGAAGGCAGGGAGGACAATCAGCCCCAGCATTTT.

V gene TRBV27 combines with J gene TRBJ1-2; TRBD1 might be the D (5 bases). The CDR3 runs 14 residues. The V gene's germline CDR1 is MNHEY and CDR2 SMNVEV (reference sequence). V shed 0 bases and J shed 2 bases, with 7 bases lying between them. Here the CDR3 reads CASSLSGDNYGYTF. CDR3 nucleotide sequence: TGTGCCAGCAGTTTATCTGGGGACAACTATGGCTACACCTTC.

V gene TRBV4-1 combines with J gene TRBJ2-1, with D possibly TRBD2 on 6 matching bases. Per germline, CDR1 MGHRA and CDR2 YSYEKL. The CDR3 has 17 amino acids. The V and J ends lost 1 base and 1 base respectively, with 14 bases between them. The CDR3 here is CASSQGWLEGSYNEQFF. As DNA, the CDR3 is TGCGCCAGCAGCCAAGGGTGGCTGGAGGGATCCTACAATGAGCAGTTCTTC.

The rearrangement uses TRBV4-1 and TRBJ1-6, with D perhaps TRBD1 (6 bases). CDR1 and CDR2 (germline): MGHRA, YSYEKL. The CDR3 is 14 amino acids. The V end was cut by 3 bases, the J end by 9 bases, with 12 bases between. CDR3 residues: CASSHPGQFSPLHF. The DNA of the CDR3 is TGCGCCAGCAGCCATCCCGGACAGTTTTCACCCCTCCACTTT.

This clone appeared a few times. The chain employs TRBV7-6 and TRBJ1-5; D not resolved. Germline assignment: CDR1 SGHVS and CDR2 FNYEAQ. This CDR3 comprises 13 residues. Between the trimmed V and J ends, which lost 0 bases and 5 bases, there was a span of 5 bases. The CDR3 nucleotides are TGTGCCAGCAGCTTAGCGCTGGATCAGCCCCAGCATTTT. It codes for CASSLALDQPQHF.

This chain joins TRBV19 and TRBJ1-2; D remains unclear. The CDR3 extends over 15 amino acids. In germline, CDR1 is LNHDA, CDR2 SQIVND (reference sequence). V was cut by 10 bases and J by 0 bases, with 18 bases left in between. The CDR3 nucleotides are TGTGCCACCACTCGTAGAGGTGCCCCTAACTATGGCTACACCTTC. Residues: CATTRRGAPNYGYTF.

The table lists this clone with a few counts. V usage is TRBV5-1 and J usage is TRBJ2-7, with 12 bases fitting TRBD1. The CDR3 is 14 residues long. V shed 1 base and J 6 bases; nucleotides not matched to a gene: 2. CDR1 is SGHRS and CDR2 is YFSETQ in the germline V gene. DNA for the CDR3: TGCGCCAGCAGCTTGTGGGGACAGGGGGCCGAGCAGTACTTC. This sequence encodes CASSLWGQGAEQYF.